The entry below describes one TCR beta chain. What it binds is unknown. This entry is derived from a study of CD8+ T cells in alopecia areata. About the research overall: Treated individuals took tofacitinib by mouth, 5 to 10 mg twice daily. Severity scoring for treated patients was based on the percentage of affected scalp area. Findings and limits, study-wide: Scalp and blood retained many expanded lesional clones during tofacitinib. Clonality exceeded that of normal scalp in lesional scalp, most notably in alopecia totalis/universalis.

Isolated RNA was reverse transcribed into cDNA used as the sequencing template. Clones were sequenced by immunoSEQ multiplex PCR, and TCRdb holds only the in-frame ones, with some missing. In the table there are around 200,000 clones, under 70% of which are singletons. Treatment denoted: oral pan-JAK inhibitor, 5-10 mg twice daily. V lost 2 bases, J lost 7 bases, and 8 bases stayed unmatched. Germline values: CDR1 SGDLS, CDR2 YYNGEE. The CDR3 is 14 residues long. V is TRBV9 and J is TRBJ1-1, with 7 bases lining up with TRBD1. The starting material was CD4+ T cells sorted from blood, obtained at week 4, from a patient treated with tofacitinib. The clonotype comes from a human donor with alopecia areata. The chain's CDR3 is CASSVTPQGDEAFF. The CDR3 bases are TGTGCCAGCAGCGTCACCCCCCAGGGGGATGAAGCTTTCTTT.